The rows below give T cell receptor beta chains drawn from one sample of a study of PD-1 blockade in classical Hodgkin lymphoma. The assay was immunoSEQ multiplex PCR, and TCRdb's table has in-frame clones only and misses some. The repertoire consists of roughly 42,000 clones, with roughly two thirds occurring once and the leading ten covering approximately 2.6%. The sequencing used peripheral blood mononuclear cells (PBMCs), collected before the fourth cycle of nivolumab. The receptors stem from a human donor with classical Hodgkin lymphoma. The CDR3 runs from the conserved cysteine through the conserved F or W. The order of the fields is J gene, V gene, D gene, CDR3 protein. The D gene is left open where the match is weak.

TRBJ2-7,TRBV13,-,CASHSPLTYEQYF
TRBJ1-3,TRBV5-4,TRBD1,CASSRDSPSSGNTIYF
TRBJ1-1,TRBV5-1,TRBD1,CASSDRVTEAFF
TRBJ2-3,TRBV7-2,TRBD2,CASSFSGDTDTQYF
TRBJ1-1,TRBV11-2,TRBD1,CASRMGGGGTEAFF
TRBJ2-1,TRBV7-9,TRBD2,CASSRRLAGIYNEQFF
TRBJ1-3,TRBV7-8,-,CASSLHHRERNSGNTIYF
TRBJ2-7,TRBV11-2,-,CASSPLGAYEQYF
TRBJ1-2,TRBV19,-,CASQADSSWGYTF
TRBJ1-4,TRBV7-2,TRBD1,CASSLGGTGGEKLFF
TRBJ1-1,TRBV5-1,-,CASSLGRTMDPNTEAFF
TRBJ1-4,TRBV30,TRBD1,CAWSRTGLNEKLFF
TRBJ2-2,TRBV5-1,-,CASSLGRADTGELFF
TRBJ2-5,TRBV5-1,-,CASSLVGSQETQYF
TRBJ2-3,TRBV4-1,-,CASSQVGVDTQYF
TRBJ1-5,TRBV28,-,CASSLRVELGGPGQPQHF
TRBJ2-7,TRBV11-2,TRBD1,CASSLTTGGSYYEQYF
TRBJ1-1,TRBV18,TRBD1,CASSPIWDSTEAFF
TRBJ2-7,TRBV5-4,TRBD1,CASSLAPDRSSYEQYF